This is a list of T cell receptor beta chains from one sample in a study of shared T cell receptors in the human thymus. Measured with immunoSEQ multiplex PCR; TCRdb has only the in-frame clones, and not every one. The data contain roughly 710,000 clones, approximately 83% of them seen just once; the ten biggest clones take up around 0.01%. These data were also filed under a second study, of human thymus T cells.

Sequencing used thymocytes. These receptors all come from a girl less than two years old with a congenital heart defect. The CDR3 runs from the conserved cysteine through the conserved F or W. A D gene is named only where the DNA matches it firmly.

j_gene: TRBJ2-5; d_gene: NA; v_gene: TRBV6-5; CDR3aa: CASRIARRVQETQYF; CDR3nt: TGTGCCAGCAGGATTGCAAGGAGGGTACAAGAGACCCAGTACTTC
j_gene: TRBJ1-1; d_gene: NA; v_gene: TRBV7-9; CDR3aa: CATIGKGGGTEAFF; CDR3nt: TGTGCCACCATAGGGAAGGGGGGAGGGACTGAAGCTTTCTTT
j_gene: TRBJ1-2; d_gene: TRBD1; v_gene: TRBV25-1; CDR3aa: CASSDGLGGGYGYTF; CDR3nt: TGTGCCAGCAGTGACGGGTTAGGGGGCGGGTATGGCTACACCTTC
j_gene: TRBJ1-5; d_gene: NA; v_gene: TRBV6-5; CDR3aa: CASSYSTNQPQHF; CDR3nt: TGTGCCAGCAGTTACTCGACTAATCAGCCCCAGCATTTT
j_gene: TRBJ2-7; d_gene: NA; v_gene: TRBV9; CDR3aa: CASSGAHQLQGEQYF; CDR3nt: TGTGCCAGCAGCGGGGCCCACCAACTCCAGGGCGAGCAGTACTTC
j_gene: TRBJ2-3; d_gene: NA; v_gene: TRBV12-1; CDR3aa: CASSPRTATDTQYF; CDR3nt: TGTGCCAGCAGCCCCCGGACAGCTACAGATACGCAGTATTTT
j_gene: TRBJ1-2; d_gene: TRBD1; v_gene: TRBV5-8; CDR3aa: CASSLEQGLNYGYTF; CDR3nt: TGTGCCAGCAGCTTGGAACAGGGGCTTAACTATGGCTACACCTTC
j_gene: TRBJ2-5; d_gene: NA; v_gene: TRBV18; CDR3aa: CASSPSPMKNQETQYF; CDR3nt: TGTGCCAGCTCACCGTCACCAATGAAAAACCAAGAGACTCAGTACTTC
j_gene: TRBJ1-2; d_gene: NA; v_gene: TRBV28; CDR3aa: CASSFLEGYGYTF; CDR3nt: TGTGCCAGCAGTTTTTTGGAGGGGTATGGCTACACCTTC
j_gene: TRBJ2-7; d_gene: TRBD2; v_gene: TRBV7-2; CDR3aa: CASTEGQRGTTYEQYF; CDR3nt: TGTGCCAGCACCGAGGGTCAGCGGGGGACAACCTACGAGCAGTACTTC
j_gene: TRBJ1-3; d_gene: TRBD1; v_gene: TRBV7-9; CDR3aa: CASSPDRGPARNTIYF; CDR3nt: TGTGCCAGCAGCCCCGACAGGGGACCCGCGAGAAACACCATATATTTT
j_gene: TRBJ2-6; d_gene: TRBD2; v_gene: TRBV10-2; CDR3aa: CASSGTSGGAGANVLTF; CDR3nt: TGCGCCAGCAGTGGGACTAGCGGGGGGGCTGGGGCCAACGTCCTGACTTTC
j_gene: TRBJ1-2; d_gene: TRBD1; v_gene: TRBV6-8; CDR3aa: CARNSTGFDYGYTF; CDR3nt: TGTGCCAGGAATTCGACAGGGTTCGACTATGGCTACACCTTC